The sequence of this T cell receptor (beta chain) was determined in a study of blood T cells in healthy people across ages. A second about 7 to 11 cycle PCR used barcoded and J-beta primers. There were at least 2.5 million CDR3-containing paired-end reads obtained from each sample. TCRdb recomputed calls from the 5' RACE reads with MiXCR, one row per CDR3 protein. The table has approximately 780,000 distinct CDR3 sequences, roughly 24% seen once. V was shortened by 2 bases and J by 6 bases, with 13 bases between the two germline ends. Germline loops: CDR1 LNHNV, CDR2 YYDKDF (reference sequence). There are 14 residues in the CDR3. The table lists this clonotype with a few counts. Its antigen remains unidentified. Study results and caveats: Versus aged donors, long-lived donors had higher diversity and more naive CD4+ cells. Roughly linear declines in TCR beta diversity per million T cells occurred with age.

These data were also reused for a study on T cells of mothers and their children. That source adds: Thymic selection shapes TCR recombination output similarly in related and unrelated pairs.

The sequence derives from a boy aged 5-17 years in good health. Input material: blood. The chain is built from TRBV15 and TRBJ1-2, with D perhaps matching TRBD1 (5 bases). The CDR3, as DNA: TGTGCCACCAGCAGAACAGGATCGGTGGATGGCTACACCTTC. Residues: CATSRTGSVDGYTF.